This T cell receptor beta chain was documented in a study of vaccination and CD4 T cells after COVID-19. Scientists ran DNA taken from cultured CD4+ T cells through the Oncomine TCR Beta short-read assay for sequencing. TCRdb re-called the PCR reads with MiXCR, one entry per CDR3 protein. The repertoire holds about 6,100 distinct CDR3 sequences, with around half as singletons. Treatment here: roughly 10-day PBMC culture with coronavirus spike peptide pools or control peptides (ViraFEST assay). Prior to the COVID-19 pandemic (2011-2018), the unexposed donor's CD4+ T cells were collected. Germline values: CDR1 SGHDN, CDR2 FVKESK. The CDR3 extends over 18 amino acids. The ends were cut back, 0 bases at V and 7 bases at J, with 25 bases in the middle. In the case of this clonotype: The antigen remains undetermined.

The sample was CD4+ T cells from blood, cultured in vitro. V is TRBV14 and J is TRBJ2-7, with D tentatively TRBD1 or TRBD2 (5 bases each). This receptor was taken from a human donor in good health. The CDR3 here is CASSQDGPRPREPREQYF. In nucleotides, the CDR3 is TGTGCCAGCAGCCAAGACGGGCCAAGGCCCAGGGAGCCTCGGGAGCAGTACTTC.